This T cell receptor (beta chain) was sequenced for a study of OX40 agonist ivuxolimab in advanced cancers. On the study more broadly: Anti-PD-1, anti-PD-L1 or anti-CTLA-4 therapy given earlier was allowed, and 40% had some. Partial responses, seen in three patients, involved one hepatocellular carcinoma and two cutaneous melanomas.

Findings and caveats of the study: Partial responders at 0.1-3.0 mg/kg had among the lowest clonal expansion. Relative to CD4+, CD8+ T cells held more expanded clones on average.

Here immunoSEQ multiplex PCR was the method, and the copy in TCRdb shows in-frame clones only, minus some. The sample shows approximately 79,000 clones, 85% to 90% of them seen only once. Germline CDR1 KGHSH, CDR2 LQKENI. CDR3 length: 16 amino acids. V gave up 3 bases and J gave up 5 bases, with 16 bases separating them. To note about this clone: Its antigen is still unknown.

Sample: CD4+ or CD8+ T cells sorted from blood, taken in a trial of the OX40 agonist ivuxolimab. The chain combines TRBV18 with TRBJ2-2; D may correspond to TRBD1 or TRBD2 (5 bases each). This sequence originates from an adult with an advanced solid tumor such as melanoma, head and neck, liver or kidney cancer. The CDR3 DNA reads TGTGCCAGCTCACCCCTCCTCTCGAGGGGAACCGGGGAGCTGTTTTTT. Encoded protein: CASSPLLSRGTGELFF. The complete variable domain, with remaining parts taken from reference TRBV18 and TRBJ2-2, reads NAGVMQNPRHLVRRRGQEARLRCSPMKGHSHVYWYRQLPEEGLKFMVYLQKENIIDESGMPKERFSAEFPKEGPSILRIQQVVRGDSAAYFCASSPLLSRGTGELFFGEGSRLTVL.